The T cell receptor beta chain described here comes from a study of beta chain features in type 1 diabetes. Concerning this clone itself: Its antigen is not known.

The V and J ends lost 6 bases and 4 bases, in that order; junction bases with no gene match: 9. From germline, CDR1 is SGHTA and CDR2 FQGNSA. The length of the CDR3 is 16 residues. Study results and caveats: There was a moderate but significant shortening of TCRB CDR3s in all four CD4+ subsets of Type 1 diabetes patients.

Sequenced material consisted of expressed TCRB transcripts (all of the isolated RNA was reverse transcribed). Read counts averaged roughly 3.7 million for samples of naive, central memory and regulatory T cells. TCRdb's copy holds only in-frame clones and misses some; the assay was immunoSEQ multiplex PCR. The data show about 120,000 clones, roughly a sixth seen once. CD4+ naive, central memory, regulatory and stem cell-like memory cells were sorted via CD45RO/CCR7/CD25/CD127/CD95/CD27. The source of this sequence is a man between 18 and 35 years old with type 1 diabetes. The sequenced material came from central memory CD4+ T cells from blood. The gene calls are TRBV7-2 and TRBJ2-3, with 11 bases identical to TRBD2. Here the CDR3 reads CASSFSGRAVADTQYF. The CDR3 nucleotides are TGTGCCAGCAGTTTTAGCGGGAGGGCAGTCGCAGATACGCAGTATTTT.